One and the same sample provided the 9 T cell receptor beta chains below, sequenced in a study of T-cell reconstitution after alpha-beta-depleted transplantation in children. Preparation of the TCRbeta library used unique molecular identifiers. One entry per CDR3 protein, called by TCRdb with MiXCR from the PCR reads. Seen here are about 90,000 distinct CDR3 sequences, 15% to 18% observed once, and the top ten hold around a fifth. The specimen comprised PBMCs, mostly from graft donor cells, sampled 180 days after TCRalphabeta/CD19-depleted stem cell transplant. The receptors come from a male patient aged 2-9 years who had a stem cell transplant for acute lymphoblastic leukemia, so the T cells may come from the graft donor.

V usage is TRBV10-1 and J usage is TRBJ2-2, with TRBD1 identical over 9 bases. CDR1 and CDR2 (germline): WNHNN, SYGVQD (reference sequence). J lost 3 bases, V lost 2 bases, and 10 bases had no gene match. The CDR3 extends over 18 amino acids. As DNA, the CDR3 is TGCGCCAGCAGTGAGAGGGGGGGGACAGGGATATACACCGGGGAGCTGTTTTTT. Protein sequence: CASSERGGTGIYTGELFF.

This clonotype was seen repeatedly, ten times or more. The chain uses TRBV4-3 and TRBJ2-3; the D is unclear. CDR3 length: 13 residues. Germline CDR1 is LGHNA and CDR2 is YSLEER. V lost 3 bases to trimming and J lost 7 bases, with 11 bases between them. The CDR3 is CASSQRYSHTQYF. The CDR3 nucleotides are TGCGCCAGCAGCCAGCGATACAGCCATACGCAGTATTTT.

This clonotype was found a few times. This chain joins TRBV29-1 and TRBJ2-2, with a possible D match to TRBD2 (6 bases). The CDR3 runs 13 residues. Germline values: CDR1 SQVTM, CDR2 ANQGSEA. Trimming stripped 4 bases from V and 4 bases from J, with 10 bases between. The CDR3 spells CSVGAGPTGELFF. CDR3 DNA sequence: TGCAGCGTTGGGGCGGGGCCCACCGGGGAGCTGTTTTTT.

The table lists this clonotype with many counts. The genes are TRBV5-1 and TRBJ2-1; TRBD2 matches at 14 bases. V shed 1 base, J shed 6 bases, and the junction held 3 bases outside the gene matches. This CDR3 is built from 16 residues. CDR1 and CDR2 (germline): SGHRS, YFSETQ. The CDR3 DNA is TGCGCCAGCAGCTTGAGACTAGCGGGGGGGCTCAATGAGCAGTTCTTC. Amino acids: CASSLRLAGGLNEQFF.

The CDR3 loop is CASSLDPSGVNTDTQYF. The DNA for the CDR3 is TGCGCCAGCAGCTTGGATCCTAGCGGGGTTAACACAGATACGCAGTATTTT. The chain carries TRBV5-1 and TRBJ2-3, with 9 bases identical to TRBD2. The trim removed 0 bases at V and 2 bases at J, leaving 7 bases unmatched. Germline assignment: CDR1 SGHRS and CDR2 YFSETQ. The CDR3 loop spans 17 amino acids.

This chain uses TRBV11-1 with TRBJ2-3, with D perhaps assigned TRBD1 or TRBD2 (5 bases each). The V and J ends lost 2 bases and 2 bases respectively, with 23 bases between them. There are 19 residues in the CDR3. Germline CDR1 and CDR2: SGHAT and FQDESV (reference sequence). CDR3 sequence: CASSLPGVAGGQPTDTQYF. The CDR3 nucleotides read TGTGCCAGCAGCTTACCCGGGGTGGCTGGAGGACAACCCACAGATACGCAGTATTTT. Complete variable domain (other parts from reference TRBV11-1 and TRBJ2-3): EAEVAQSPRYKITEKSQAVAFWCDPISGHATLYWYRQILGQGPELLVQFQDESVVDDSQLPKDRFSAERLKGVDSTLKIQPAELGDSAMYLCASSLPGVAGGQPTDTQYFGPGTRLTVL.

This clonotype has more than one count but fewer than ten. CDR3 residues: CASTGGTSTEAFF. The CDR3 DNA reads TGCGCCAGCACAGGGGGAACTAGCACTGAAGCTTTCTTT. The chain joins TRBV5-1 to TRBJ1-1; TRBD1 matches at 7 bases. This CDR3 has 13 amino acids. In germline, CDR1 is SGHRS, CDR2 YFSETQ. The trim removed 6 bases at V and 4 bases at J, leaving 6 bases unmatched.

This clonotype was recorded a few times. This chain's CDR3 is CASSFATGGKGSPLHF. DNA of the CDR3: TGTGCCAGCAGCTTCGCGACAGGAGGTAAAGGTTCACCCCTCCACTTT. V gene TRBV5-5 combines with J gene TRBJ1-6; D is perhaps TRBD1 (6 bases). Germline V gene data show CDR1 as SGHKS and CDR2 as YYEKEE (reference sequence). This CDR3 comprises 16 residues. V gave up 2 bases and J gave up 9 bases, with 18 bases separating them.

In this sample, this clonotype turned up a few times. The J gene is TRBJ2-7, the V gene TRBV12-3 or TRBV12-4, with 8 positions matching TRBD1. With 5 bases clipped from V and 4 bases from J, the junction kept 13 bases outside the gene matches. The CDR3 extends over 16 amino acids. CDR3 sequence reads: CASSPTPGQGFYEQYF. DNA of the CDR3: TGTGCCAGCAGTCCAACTCCCGGACAGGGTTTTTACGAGCAGTACTTC.